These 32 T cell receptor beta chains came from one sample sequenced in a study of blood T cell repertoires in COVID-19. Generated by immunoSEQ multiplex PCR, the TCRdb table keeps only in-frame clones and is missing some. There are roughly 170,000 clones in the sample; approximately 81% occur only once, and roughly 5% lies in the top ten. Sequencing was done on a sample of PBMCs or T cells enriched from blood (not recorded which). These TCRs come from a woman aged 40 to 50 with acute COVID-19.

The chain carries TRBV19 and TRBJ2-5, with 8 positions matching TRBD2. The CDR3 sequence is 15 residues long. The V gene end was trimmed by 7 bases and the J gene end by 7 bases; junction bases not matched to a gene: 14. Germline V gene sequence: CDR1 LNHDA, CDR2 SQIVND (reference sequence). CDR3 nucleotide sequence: TGTGCCAGTACCCCTTCAAGCGGGGGACGAGGGACCCAGTACTTC. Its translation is CASTPSSGGRGTQYF.

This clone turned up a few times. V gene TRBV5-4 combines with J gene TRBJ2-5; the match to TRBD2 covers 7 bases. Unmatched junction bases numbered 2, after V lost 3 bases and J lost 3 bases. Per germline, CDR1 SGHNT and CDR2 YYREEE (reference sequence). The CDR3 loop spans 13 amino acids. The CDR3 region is CASSSGLEETQYF. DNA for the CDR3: TGTGCCAGCAGCTCCGGACTAGAAGAGACCCAGTACTTC.

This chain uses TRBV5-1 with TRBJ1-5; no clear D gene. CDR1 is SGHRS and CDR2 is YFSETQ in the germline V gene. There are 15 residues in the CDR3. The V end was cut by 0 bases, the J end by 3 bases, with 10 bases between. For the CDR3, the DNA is TGCGCCAGCAGCTTGGGACCCCAGGACAATCAGCCCCAGCATTTT. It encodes CASSLGPQDNQPQHF.

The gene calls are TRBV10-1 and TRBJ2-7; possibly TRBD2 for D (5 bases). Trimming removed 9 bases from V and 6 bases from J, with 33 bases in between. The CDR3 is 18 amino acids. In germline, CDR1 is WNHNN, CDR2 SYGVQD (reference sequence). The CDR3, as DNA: TGCGCCAGTCCGAATCCTCCTCGGGGTGAGGTTAATCTCTCCGAGCAGTACTTC. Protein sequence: CASPNPPRGEVNLSEQYF.

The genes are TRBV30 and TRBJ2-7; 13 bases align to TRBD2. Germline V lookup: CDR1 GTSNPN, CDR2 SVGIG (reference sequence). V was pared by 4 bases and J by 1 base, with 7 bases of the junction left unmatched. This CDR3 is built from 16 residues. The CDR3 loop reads CAWIGTSGILSYEQYV. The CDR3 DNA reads TGTGCCTGGATCGGGACTAGCGGGATCCTTTCCTACGAGCAGTACGTC.

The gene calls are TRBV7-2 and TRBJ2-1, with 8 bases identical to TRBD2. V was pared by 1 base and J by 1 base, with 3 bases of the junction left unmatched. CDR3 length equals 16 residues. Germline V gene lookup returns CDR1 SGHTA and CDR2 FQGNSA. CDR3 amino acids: CASSLGAGGSYNEQFF. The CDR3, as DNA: TGTGCCAGCAGCTTAGGGGCGGGAGGTTCCTACAATGAGCAGTTCTTC.

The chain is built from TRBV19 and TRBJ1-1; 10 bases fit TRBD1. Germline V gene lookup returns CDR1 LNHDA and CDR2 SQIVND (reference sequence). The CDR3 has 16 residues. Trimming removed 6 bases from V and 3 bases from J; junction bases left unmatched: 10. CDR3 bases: TGTGCCAGTAGGGAAATCGACAGGGGGCGCGACACTGAAGCTTTCTTT. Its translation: CASREIDRGRDTEAFF.

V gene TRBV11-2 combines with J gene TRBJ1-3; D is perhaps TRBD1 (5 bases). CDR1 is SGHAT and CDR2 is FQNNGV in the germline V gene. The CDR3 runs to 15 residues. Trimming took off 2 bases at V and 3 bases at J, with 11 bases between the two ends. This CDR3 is CASSLRGGLGNTIYF. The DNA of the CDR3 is TGTGCCAGCAGCTTACGGGGGGGACTTGGAAACACCATATATTTT.

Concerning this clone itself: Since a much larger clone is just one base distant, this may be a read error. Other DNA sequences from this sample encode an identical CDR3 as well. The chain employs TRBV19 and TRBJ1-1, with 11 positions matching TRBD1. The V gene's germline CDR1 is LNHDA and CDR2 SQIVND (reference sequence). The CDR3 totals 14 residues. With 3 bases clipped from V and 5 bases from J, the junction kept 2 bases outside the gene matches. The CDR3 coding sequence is TGTGCCAGTAGTATCGGACAGGGGGCAACTGAAGCTTTCTTT. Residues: CASSIGQGATEAFF.

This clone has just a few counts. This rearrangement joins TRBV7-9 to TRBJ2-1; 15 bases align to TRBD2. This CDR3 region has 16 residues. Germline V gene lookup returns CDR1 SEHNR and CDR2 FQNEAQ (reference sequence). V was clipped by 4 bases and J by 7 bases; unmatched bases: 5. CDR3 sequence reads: CASSSGTSGRRNEQFF. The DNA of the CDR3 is TGTGCCAGCAGCTCCGGGACTAGCGGGAGGCGAAATGAGCAGTTCTTC.

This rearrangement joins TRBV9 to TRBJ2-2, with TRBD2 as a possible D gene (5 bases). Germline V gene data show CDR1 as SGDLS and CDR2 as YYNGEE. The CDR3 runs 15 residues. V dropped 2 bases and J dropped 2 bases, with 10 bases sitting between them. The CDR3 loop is CASSVRGQNTGELFF. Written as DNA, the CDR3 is TGTGCCAGCAGCGTGCGCGGGCAAAACACCGGGGAGCTGTTTTTT. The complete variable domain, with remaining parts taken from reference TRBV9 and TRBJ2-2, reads DSGVTQTPKHLITATGQRVTLRCSPRSGDLSVYWYQQSLDQGLQFLIQYYNGEERAKGNILERFSAQQFPDLHSELNLSSLELGDSALYFCASSVRGQNTGELFFGEGSRLTVL.

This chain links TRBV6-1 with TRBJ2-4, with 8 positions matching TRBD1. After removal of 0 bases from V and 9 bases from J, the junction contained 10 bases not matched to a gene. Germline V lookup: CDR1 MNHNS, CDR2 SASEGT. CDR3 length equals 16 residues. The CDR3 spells CASSEANRGVKVIQYF. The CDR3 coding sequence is TGTGCCAGCAGTGAAGCCAACAGGGGGGTGAAGGTCATTCAGTACTTC.

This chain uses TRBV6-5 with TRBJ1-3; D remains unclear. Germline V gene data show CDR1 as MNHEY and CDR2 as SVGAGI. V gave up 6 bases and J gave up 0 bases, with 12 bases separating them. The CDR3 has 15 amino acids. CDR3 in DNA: TGTGCCAGCAGGCGGGAGAGAAGCTCTGGAAACACCATATATTTT. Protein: CASRRERSSGNTIYF.

DNA for the CDR3: TGTGCCAGCTCACCACAAGGGACAGGAGACGTCTATGGCTACACCTTC. Translation: CASSPQGTGDVYGYTF. V usage is TRBV18 and J usage is TRBJ1-2; 8 positions agree with TRBD1. Per germline, CDR1 KGHSH and CDR2 LQKENI. V shed 1 base and J 4 bases; nucleotides not matched to a gene: 8. This CDR3 comprises 16 residues.

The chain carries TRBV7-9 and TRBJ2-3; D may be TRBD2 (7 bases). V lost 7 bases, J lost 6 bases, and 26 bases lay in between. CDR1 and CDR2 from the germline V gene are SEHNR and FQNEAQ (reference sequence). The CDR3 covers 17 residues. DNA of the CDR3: TGTGCCAGCACACAGGGCGGACTAGGCCCCGGTTTGGATACGCAGTATTTT. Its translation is CASTQGGLGPGLDTQYF.

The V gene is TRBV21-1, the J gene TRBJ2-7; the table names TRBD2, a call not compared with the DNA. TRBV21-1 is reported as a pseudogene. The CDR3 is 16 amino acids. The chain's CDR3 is CASSKFTRSYLGEQYV. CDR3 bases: TGTGCCAGCAGCAAGTTTACGAGATCCTACCTAGGCGAGCAGTACGTC.

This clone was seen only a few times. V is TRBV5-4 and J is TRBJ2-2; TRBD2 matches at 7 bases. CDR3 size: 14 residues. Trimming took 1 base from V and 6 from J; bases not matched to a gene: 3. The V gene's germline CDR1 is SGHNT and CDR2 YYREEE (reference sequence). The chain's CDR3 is CASSLTSEAGELFF. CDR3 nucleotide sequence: TGTGCCAGCAGCTTGACTAGCGAGGCCGGGGAGCTGTTTTTT.

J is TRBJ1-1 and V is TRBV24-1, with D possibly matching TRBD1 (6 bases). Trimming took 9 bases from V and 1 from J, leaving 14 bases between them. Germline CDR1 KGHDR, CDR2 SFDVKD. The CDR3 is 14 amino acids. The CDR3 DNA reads TGTGCCACCCATGCATCGACAGGGAACACTGAAGCTTTCTTT. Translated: CATHASTGNTEAFF.

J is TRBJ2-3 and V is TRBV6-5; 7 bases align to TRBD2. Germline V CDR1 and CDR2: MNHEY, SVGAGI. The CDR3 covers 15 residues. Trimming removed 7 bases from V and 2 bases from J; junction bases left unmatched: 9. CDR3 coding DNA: TGTGCCAGCACTCATAGCGGGCCCAACACAGATACGCAGTATTTT. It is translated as CASTHSGPNTDTQYF.

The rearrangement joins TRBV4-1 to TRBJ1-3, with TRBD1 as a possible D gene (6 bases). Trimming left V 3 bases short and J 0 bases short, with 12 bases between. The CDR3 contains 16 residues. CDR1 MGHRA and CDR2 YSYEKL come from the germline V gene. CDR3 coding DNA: TGCGCCAGCAGCCAGGTCACAGGGCTCTCTGGAAACACCATATATTTT. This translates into CASSQVTGLSGNTIYF.

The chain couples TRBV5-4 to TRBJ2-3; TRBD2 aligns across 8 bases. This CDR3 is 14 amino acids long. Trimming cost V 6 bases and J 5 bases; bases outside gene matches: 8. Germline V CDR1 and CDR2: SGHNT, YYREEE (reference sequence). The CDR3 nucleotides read TGTGCCAGCAAAGCGGGAGCGGAGAAAGATACGCAGTATTTT. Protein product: CASKAGAEKDTQYF. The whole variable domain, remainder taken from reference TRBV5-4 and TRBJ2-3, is ETGVTQSPTHLIKTRGQQVTLRCSSQSGHNTVSWYQQALGQGPQFIFQYYREEENGRGNFPPRFSGLQFPNYSSELNVNALELDDSALYLCASKAGAEKDTQYFGPGTRLTVL.

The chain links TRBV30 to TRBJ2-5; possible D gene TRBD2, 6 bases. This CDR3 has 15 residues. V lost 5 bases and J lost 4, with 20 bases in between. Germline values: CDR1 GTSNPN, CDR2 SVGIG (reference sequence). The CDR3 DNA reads TGTGCCTGGTCGGGGGAAGTGGATTCGGCAGAGACCCAGTACTTC. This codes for CAWSGEVDSAETQYF.

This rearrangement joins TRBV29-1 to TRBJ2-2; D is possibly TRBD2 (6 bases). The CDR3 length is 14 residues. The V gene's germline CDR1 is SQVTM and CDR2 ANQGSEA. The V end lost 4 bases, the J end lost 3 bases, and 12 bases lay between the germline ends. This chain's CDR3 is CSVGGAIDTGELFF. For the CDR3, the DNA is TGCAGCGTTGGCGGGGCGATTGACACCGGGGAGCTGTTTTTT.

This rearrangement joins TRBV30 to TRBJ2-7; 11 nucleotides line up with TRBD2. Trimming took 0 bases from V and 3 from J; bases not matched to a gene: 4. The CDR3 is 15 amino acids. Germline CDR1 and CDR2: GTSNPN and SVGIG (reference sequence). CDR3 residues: CAWSVGLAGGYEQYF. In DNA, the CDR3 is TGTGCCTGGAGTGTAGGCCTAGCGGGAGGCTACGAGCAGTACTTC.

Here the CDR3 DNA reads TGTGCCAGTAGGGGGTTCTACGAGCAGTACTTC. This codes for CASRGFYEQYF. This chain links TRBV25-1 with TRBJ2-7, with D perhaps matching TRBD1 (6 bases). Germline-derived CDR1 and CDR2 are MGHDK and SYGVNS. V dropped 9 bases and J dropped 3 bases, with 9 bases sitting between them. The CDR3 consists of 11 residues.

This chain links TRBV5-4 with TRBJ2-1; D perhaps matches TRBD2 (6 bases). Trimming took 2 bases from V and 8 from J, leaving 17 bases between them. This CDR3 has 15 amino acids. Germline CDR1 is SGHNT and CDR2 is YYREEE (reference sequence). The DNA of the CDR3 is TGTGCCAGCAGCTTAGAGGGCGGGAAAGCTGATGAGCAGTTCTTC. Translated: CASSLEGGKADEQFF.

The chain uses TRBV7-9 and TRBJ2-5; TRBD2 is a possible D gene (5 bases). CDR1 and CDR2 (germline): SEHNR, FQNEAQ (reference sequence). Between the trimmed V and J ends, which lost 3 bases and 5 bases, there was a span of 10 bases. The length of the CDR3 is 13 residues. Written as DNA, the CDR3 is TGTGCCAGCAGCTTTAATGTAGCGGAGACCCAGTACTTC. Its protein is CASSFNVAETQYF.

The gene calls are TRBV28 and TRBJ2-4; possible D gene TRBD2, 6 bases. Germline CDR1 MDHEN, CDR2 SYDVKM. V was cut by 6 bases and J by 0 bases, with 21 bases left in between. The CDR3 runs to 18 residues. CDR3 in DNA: TGTGCCAGCAGAACCGCAGGGTTGGGGGGACTAGCCAAAAACATTCAGTACTTC. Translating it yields CASRTAGLGGLAKNIQYF.

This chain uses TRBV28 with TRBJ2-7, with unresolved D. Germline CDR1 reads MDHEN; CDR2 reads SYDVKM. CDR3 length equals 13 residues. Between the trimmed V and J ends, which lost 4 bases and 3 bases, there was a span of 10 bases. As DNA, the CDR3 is TGTGCCAGCAGTTCCCTTAGCAGCTACGAGCAGTACGTC. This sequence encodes CASSSLSSYEQYV.

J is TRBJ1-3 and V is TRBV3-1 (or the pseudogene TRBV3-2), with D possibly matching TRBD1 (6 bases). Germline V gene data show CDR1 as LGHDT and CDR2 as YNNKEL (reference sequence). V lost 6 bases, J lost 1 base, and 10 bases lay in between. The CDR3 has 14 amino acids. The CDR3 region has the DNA TGTGCCAGCAGTTACCAGGGGTCTGGAAACACCATATATTTT. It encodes CASSYQGSGNTIYF.

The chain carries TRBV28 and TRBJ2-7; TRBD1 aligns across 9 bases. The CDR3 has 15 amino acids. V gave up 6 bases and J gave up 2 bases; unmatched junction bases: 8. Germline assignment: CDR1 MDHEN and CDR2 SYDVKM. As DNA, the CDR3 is TGTGCCAGCAGCCTAACTAGGGACAGGGCCTACGAGCAGTACGTC. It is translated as CASSLTRDRAYEQYV.

The CDR3 DNA reads TGTGCCAGCAGTTTGACAGGGGAAACTGAAGCTTTCTTT. Translation gives CASSLTGETEAFF. The genes are TRBV27 and TRBJ1-1; 8 bases map to TRBD1. Germline V CDR1 and CDR2: MNHEY, SMNVEV (reference sequence). There are 13 residues in the CDR3. The V segment lost 3 bases and the J segment 5 bases; nucleotides outside the gene matches: 2.